The 22 T cell receptor beta chains in this list originate from one sample, sequenced in a study of identical twins. From the 5' RACE reads, TCRdb called clonotypes with MiXCR, one entry per CDR3 protein. The sample yields 690,000 or so distinct CDR3 sequences, over 8.5% seen once. These data also formed part of another study, on yellow fever vaccine responses in identical twins.

The sample comprised PBMCs. These receptors all come from a woman younger than 30 in good health.

The chain employs TRBV9 and TRBJ2-7; TRBD2 agrees at 7 bases. CDR3 length: 15 residues. The ends lost 5 bases at V and 1 base at J; junction bases unmatched: 9. Germline CDR1 SGDLS, CDR2 YYNGEE. The CDR3 here is CASSTGGGKSYEQYF. Here the CDR3 DNA reads TGTGCCAGCAGTACTGGCGGGGGAAAGTCCTACGAGCAGTACTTC.

The chain combines TRBV5-1 with TRBJ2-7, with D possibly TRBD1 on 6 matching bases. The V and J ends lost 1 base and 3 bases respectively, with 11 bases between them. From germline, CDR1 is SGHRS and CDR2 YFSETQ. The CDR3 has 14 residues. The CDR3 DNA follows: TGCGCCAGCAGCTTGACAGGGCAACTCTACGAGCAGTACTTC. Protein sequence: CASSLTGQLYEQYF.

This clonotype came up many times. The rearrangement uses TRBV27 and TRBJ2-7; D remains unclear. V dropped 2 bases and J dropped 4 bases, with 9 bases sitting between them. CDR3 length: 13 amino acids. Germline V gene sequence: CDR1 MNHEY, CDR2 SMNVEV (reference sequence). DNA of the CDR3: TGTGCCAGCAGTTTAGGGCAGGAGTACGAGCAGTACTTC. This encodes CASSLGQEYEQYF.

This clonotype was counted at least ten times. This chain connects TRBV12-3 or TRBV12-4 to TRBJ1-5, with a tentative D call TRBD1 (5 bases). V lost 6 bases to trimming and J lost 0 bases, with 12 bases between them. CDR3 length: 15 residues. The DNA of the CDR3 is TGTGCCAGCAGCCCCGGGGGATATAGCAATCAGCCCCAGCATTTT. Translating it yields CASSPGGYSNQPQHF.

In DNA form, the CDR3 reads TGTGCCATCAGTGGAGGTGGGGTAAGATACGAGCAGTACTTC. This translates into CAISGGGVRYEQYF. This chain joins TRBV10-3 and TRBJ2-7; D is undetermined. V lost 4 bases and J lost 4, with 14 bases in between. The CDR3 contains 14 residues. The germline gives CDR1 ENHRY, CDR2 SYGVKD.

At least ten counts were recorded for this clonotype. V is TRBV4-2 and J is TRBJ1-6; D remains unclear. Germline V gives CDR1 LGHNA, CDR2 YNFKEQ. The V gene lost 3 bases and the J gene lost 6 bases, with 12 bases spanning the gap. The CDR3 is 15 amino acids. Here the CDR3 DNA reads TGTGCCAGCAGCCAGCGGGAGCAGGTTAATTCACCCCTCCACTTT. The encoded protein is CASSQREQVNSPLHF.

This clonotype was seen a handful of times. The chain combines TRBV15 with TRBJ2-3; D not certain. The CDR3 spans 17 residues. Trimming took 0 bases from V and 4 from J, leaving 17 bases between them. CDR1 and CDR2 from the germline V gene are LNHNV and YYDKDF (reference sequence). Written as DNA, the CDR3 is TGTGCCACCAGCAGAGATCTGAGCCCGATCGTAGCAGATACGCAGTATTTT. Protein sequence: CATSRDLSPIVADTQYF.

There are many counts of this clonotype. The CDR3 nucleotides read TGCAGTGCTAGAGATTGGGGGGGGTCCACAGATACGCAGTATTTT. Translation gives CSARDWGGSTDTQYF. The rearrangement links TRBV20-1 to TRBJ2-3; TRBD2 matches 7 bases. Unmatched junction bases numbered 5, after V lost 0 bases and J lost 2 bases. The CDR3 is 15 amino acids. The V gene's germline CDR1 is DFQATT and CDR2 SNEGSKA (reference sequence).

This clonotype was seen more than once but under ten times. This sequence joins TRBV28 and TRBJ2-1; D call uncertain. Trimming shortened V by 3 bases and J by 6 bases, and 9 bases separated the two germline ends. The CDR3 has 13 amino acids. Per germline, CDR1 MDHEN and CDR2 SYDVKM. CDR3 sequence reads: CASSFRLGNEQFF. The DNA for the CDR3 is TGTGCCAGCAGTTTCCGACTGGGCAATGAGCAGTTCTTC.

J is TRBJ2-7 and V is TRBV4-3; 12 bases agree with TRBD1. J was trimmed by 3 bases and V by 1 base; bases with no gene match: 4. The CDR3 is 16 residues long. Germline loops: CDR1 LGHNA, CDR2 YSLEER. CDR3 DNA sequence: TGCGCCAGCAGCCAAGCCGGGACAGGGGGCTACTACGAGCAGTACTTC. Translated: CASSQAGTGGYYEQYF.

This clonotype has more than one count but fewer than ten. This chain links TRBV20-1 with TRBJ2-1; 7 bases agree with TRBD2. CDR1 is DFQATT, CDR2 SNEGSKA, per germline (reference sequence). The CDR3 is 14 residues long. J gave up 3 bases and V 1 base, and 3 bases lay outside the gene matches. The CDR3 region is CSARGGGNYNEQFF. The CDR3 DNA is TGCAGTGCTAGAGGGGGGGGAAACTACAATGAGCAGTTCTTC.

This clonotype was counted between two and nine times. V is TRBV2 and J is TRBJ2-2; 8 nucleotides line up with TRBD1. The V gene's germline CDR1 is SNHLY and CDR2 FYNNEI. Losses at the gene ends were 0 bases for V and 4 bases for J; bases not matched to a gene: 7. The CDR3 is 17 residues long. CDR3 in amino acids: CASSEAWGRGPTGELFF. Written as DNA, the CDR3 is TGTGCCAGCAGTGAAGCTTGGGGCAGGGGGCCCACCGGGGAGCTGTTTTTT.

In this sample, this clonotype turned up a few times. The rearrangement links TRBV6-2 or TRBV6-3 to TRBJ1-2; D remains ambiguous. In germline, CDR1 is MNHEY, CDR2 SVGEGT. This CDR3 spans 13 amino acids. Trimming took off 4 bases at V and 1 base at J, with 7 bases between the two ends. The CDR3 nucleotides read TGTGCCAGCAGTTGGAACAGTAACTATGGCTACACCTTC. Translated, it gives CASSWNSNYGYTF.

In its sample, this clonotype was seen many times. V usage is TRBV29-1 and J usage is TRBJ2-3, with D perhaps assigned TRBD1 or TRBD2 (5 bases each). The length of the CDR3 is 15 residues. With 1 base removed from V and 2 bases from J, the gap between germline ends came to 13 bases. Germline CDR1 reads SQVTM; CDR2 reads ANQGSEA. In nucleotides, the CDR3 is TGCAGCGTTGAAGCGGGACGGGGATTCACAGATACGCAGTATTTT. It translates to CSVEAGRGFTDTQYF.

This clonotype was recorded a few times. The junction differs from germline at one of its ends, possibly a read error. The V call is TRBV7-7, the J call TRBJ2-5; perhaps TRBD1 as D (5 bases). The CDR3 extends over 13 amino acids. Germline V gives CDR1 SSHAT, CDR2 FNYEAQ (reference sequence). The CDR3 is CASSLVQAETQYF. The CDR3 coding sequence is TGTGCTAGCAGCTTAGTACAGGCCGAGACCCAGTACTTC.

V gene TRBV24-1 combines with J gene TRBJ2-5; possibly TRBD1 for D (6 bases). Germline CDR1 reads KGHDR; CDR2 reads SFDVKD. The CDR3 covers 18 residues. Trimming took off 1 base at V and 4 bases at J, with 21 bases between the two ends. In DNA, the CDR3 is TGTGCCACCAGTGATTTCAGGGCCCAAACAGGGTTGTCAGAGACCCAGTACTTC. This encodes CATSDFRAQTGLSETQYF.

The chain carries TRBV4-2 and TRBJ1-5, with TRBD1 as a possible D gene (5 bases). Trimming stripped 4 bases from V and 4 bases from J, with 17 bases between. Looked up from germline, CDR1 is LGHNA and CDR2 is YNFKEQ. The length of the CDR3 is 16 residues. The CDR3: CASSRGRAGPNQPQHF. DNA of the CDR3: TGTGCCAGCAGCCGGGGGAGGGCAGGGCCTAATCAGCCCCAGCATTTT.

This clonotype was seen repeatedly, ten times or more. V is TRBV2 and J is TRBJ2-2, with D perhaps matching TRBD1 (6 bases). The germline gives CDR1 SNHLY, CDR2 FYNNEI. The CDR3 extends over 14 amino acids. Trimming cost V 2 bases and J 5 bases, with 9 bases left between them. The chain's CDR3 is CASSEWGLTGELFF. The CDR3 DNA reads TGTGCCAGCAGTGAATGGGGGCTTACCGGGGAGCTGTTTTTT. Full variable domain (remainder filled in from reference TRBV2 and TRBJ2-2): EPEVTQTPSHQVTQMGQEVILRCVPISNHLYFYWYRQILGQKVEFLVSFYNNEISEKSEIFDDQFSVERPDGSNFTLKIRSTKLEDSAMYFCASSEWGLTGELFFGEGSRLTVL.

This clonotype was picked up a small number of times. The DNA of the CDR3 is TGTGCCAGCATCAAAACGACAGGGTCCTACGAGCAGTACTTC. Its translation: CASIKTTGSYEQYF. The chain joins TRBV7-9 to TRBJ2-7; 7 bases are shared with TRBD1. The CDR3 sequence is 14 residues long. The germline gives CDR1 SEHNR, CDR2 FQNEAQ (reference sequence). Unmatched junction bases numbered 7, after V lost 7 bases and J lost 1 base. Filled out from reference TRBV7-9 and TRBJ2-7, the complete variable domain reads DTGVSQNPRHKITKRGQNVTFRCDPISEHNRLYWYRQTLGQGPEFLTYFQNEAQLEKSRLLSDRFSAERPKGSFSTLEIQRTEQGDSAMYLCASIKTTGSYEQYFGPGTRLTVT.

The J gene is TRBJ1-6, the V gene TRBV20-1, with 8 nucleotides matching TRBD1. The CDR3 sequence is 15 residues long. The V and J ends lost 0 bases and 8 bases, in that order; junction bases with no gene match: 6. Germline CDR1 reads DFQATT; CDR2 reads SNEGSKA (reference sequence). CDR3 amino acids: CSARDVDRADSPLHF. The CDR3 coding sequence is TGCAGTGCTAGAGATGTGGACAGGGCTGATTCACCCCTCCACTTT.

This clonotype was detected only a few times. The V and J genes are TRBV20-1 and TRBJ2-7; 12 bases are a match to TRBD2. V dropped 6 bases and J dropped 6; count of bases not matched to a gene: 12. CDR3 size: 15 residues. Germline CDR1 reads DFQATT; CDR2 reads SNEGSKA (reference sequence). Written as DNA, the CDR3 is TGCAGTGCAACTCTAGCGGGAGGGCGTTGGGGCGAGCAGTACTTC. It codes for CSATLAGGRWGEQYF.

This chain connects TRBV15 to TRBJ1-1; D remains ambiguous. V was cut by 3 bases and J by 4 bases, with 12 bases left in between. Looked up from germline, CDR1 is LNHNV and CDR2 is YYDKDF (reference sequence). The CDR3 has 14 amino acids. CDR3 DNA sequence: TGTGCCACCAGCAGTACCTCGGCCATCACTGAAGCTTTCTTT. As protein: CATSSTSAITEAFF.